Below, 17 T cell receptor beta chains from the same sample are listed, as sequenced in a study of neurological immune-mediated disorders. A single record per CDR3 protein comes from TCRdb applying MiXCR to the 5' RACE reads. This table holds 50,000 or so distinct CDR3 sequences, 20% to 30% found once. The sequenced material came from PBMCs. The receptors come from a woman in her 70s in good health.

This clonotype is labeled medium-sized (0.01 to 0.1%). This chain joins TRBV12-3 or TRBV12-4 and TRBJ1-2, with D perhaps matching TRBD1 (6 bases). Trimming stripped 1 base from V and 4 bases from J, with 10 bases between. The CDR3 totals 14 residues. The CDR3 nucleotides read TGTGCCAGCAGTTTAGTGAAAGGGGGCTATGGCTACACCTTC. Protein: CASSLVKGGYGYTF.

This clonotype came up a few times. The rearrangement uses TRBV11-2 and TRBJ2-3; D call uncertain. CDR1 is SGHAT and CDR2 is FQNNGV in the germline V gene. V was clipped by 7 bases and J by 0 bases, with 11 bases between them. The CDR3 length is 14 residues. The CDR3 reads CASTGPASTDTQYF. Written as DNA, the CDR3 is TGTGCCAGCACCGGACCGGCTAGCACAGATACGCAGTATTTT. The whole variable domain, remainder taken from reference TRBV11-2 and TRBJ2-3, is EAGVAQSPRYKIIEKRQSVAFWCNPISGHATLYWYQQILGQGPKLLIQFQNNGVVDDSQLPKDRFSAERLKGVDSTLKIQPAKLEDSAVYLCASTGPASTDTQYFGPGTRLTVL.

The chain combines TRBV7-8 with TRBJ2-1, with a tentative D call TRBD1 (6 bases). Germline V lookup: CDR1 SGHVS, CDR2 FQNEAQ. Trimming took off 0 bases at V and 12 bases at J, with 9 bases between the two ends. This CDR3 has 12 amino acids. CDR3 DNA sequence: TGTGCCAGCAGCTTAGCGTTAGGGGGGCAGTTCTTC. The encoded protein is CASSLALGGQFF.

In the case of this clonotype: Likely a read error: the CDR3 ends without its conserved phenylalanine or tryptophan. The chain couples TRBV2 to TRBJ2-3; TRBD2 agrees at 8 bases. CDR1 and CDR2 (germline): SNHLY, FYNNEI. V was pared by 2 bases and J by 2 bases, with 3 bases of the junction left unmatched. The CDR3 has 15 amino acids. CDR3: CASSENSGNTDTQYS. CDR3 in DNA: TGTGCCAGCAGTGAAAATAGCGGGAACACAGATACGCAGTATTCT.

This clonotype was seen ten or more times. CDR3 nucleotides: TGCAGTGCCCGGGGGGGGGCAGGGGAGTCCTATAATTCACCCCTCCACTTT. Its translation is CSARGGAGESYNSPLHF. The chain has TRBV20-1 and TRBJ1-6; maybe TRBD1 (6 bases). The CDR3 is 17 residues long. Germline V CDR1 and CDR2: DFQATT, SNEGSKA (reference sequence). Deletions cut 6 bases from V and 1 base from J, with 19 bases between.

The chain employs TRBV14 and TRBJ2-1; D may be TRBD1 (6 bases). Germline values: CDR1 SGHDN, CDR2 FVKESK. Trimming removed 2 bases at V and 3 bases at J, with 17 bases between. The CDR3 has 17 residues. The CDR3 protein is CASSQFYRDKGYNEQFF. The CDR3 coding sequence is TGTGCCAGCAGCCAATTCTACAGGGATAAAGGCTACAATGAGCAGTTCTTC.

This clonotype was observed many times. The J gene is TRBJ1-4, the V gene TRBV29-1; tentatively, D is TRBD1 (6 bases). CDR3 length: 13 amino acids. Trimming removed 4 bases from V and 7 bases from J, with 13 bases in between. In germline, CDR1 is SQVTM, CDR2 ANQGSEA. CDR3 bases: TGCAGCGTTGGGGGGGGGGGCGGTGAAAAACTGTTTTTT. Residues: CSVGGGGGEKLFF.

This clonotype has ten or more counts. The genes are TRBV5-4 and TRBJ2-1; unclear D gene. Trimming took off 7 bases at V and 7 bases at J, with 12 bases between the two ends. CDR1 SGHNT and CDR2 YYREEE come from the germline V gene (reference sequence). This CDR3 is built from 12 residues. CDR3 region: CASGDIPNEQFF. The CDR3 DNA reads as TGTGCCAGCGGCGACATACCTAATGAGCAGTTCTTC.

The chain couples TRBV5-1 to TRBJ2-7, with D perhaps TRBD1 (7 bases). Trimming took 4 bases from V and 7 from J, leaving 15 bases between them. This CDR3 is built from 13 residues. Germline-derived CDR1 and CDR2 are SGHRS and YFSETQ. The CDR3 is CASSLYAGGEQYF. CDR3 bases: TGCGCCAGCAGCCTGTACGCAGGGGGGGAGCAGTACTTC.

This clonotype has at least ten counts. CDR3 sequence (DNA): TGTGCCAGTAGTATAGAAGTGGGTGATCAGCCCCAGCATTTT. It encodes CASSIEVGDQPQHF. The J gene is TRBJ1-5, the V gene TRBV19; D is unclear. The CDR3 loop spans 14 amino acids. The germline V gene encodes CDR1 LNHDA and CDR2 SQIVND (reference sequence). V lost 0 bases to trimming and J lost 5 bases, with 8 bases between them.

This clonotype was found many times. CDR3 residues: CATSWGLAGSGTTYEQYF. The DNA for the CDR3 is TGTGCCACCAGCTGGGGACTAGCGGGAAGTGGGACAACCTACGAGCAGTACTTC. V and J are TRBV15 and TRBJ2-7; TRBD2 matches at 13 bases. V was pared by 5 bases and J by 2 bases, with 12 bases of the junction left unmatched. Germline V gene lookup returns CDR1 LNHNV and CDR2 YYDKDF (reference sequence). The CDR3 is 18 amino acids.

In its sample, this clonotype was seen many times. Compared with germline, one end of the junction differs, possibly owing to a read error. The chain recombines TRBV5-1 with TRBJ2-7; a possible D gene is TRBD1 (6 bases). The CDR3 is 16 residues long. CDR1 and CDR2 (germline): SGHRS, YFSETQ. Written as DNA, the CDR3 is TGCACCAGCAGCTTGATGTTCGGGACATCCCCCTACGAGCAGTACTTC. Residues: CTSSLMFGTSPYEQYF.

This clonotype was counted ten times or more. The chain joins TRBV7-2 to TRBJ2-3; no reliable D call. Germline-derived CDR1 and CDR2 are SGHTA and FQGNSA. The CDR3 length is 13 residues. V was trimmed by 7 bases and J by 1 base, leaving 9 bases between them. CDR3 nucleotide sequence: TGTGCCAGCACCCCGCGTCGCACAGATACGCAGTATTTT. Protein sequence: CASTPRRTDTQYF. Full variable domain (rest looked up from reference TRBV7-2 and TRBJ2-3): GAGVSQSPSNKVTEKGKDVELRCDPISGHTALYWYRQSLGQGLEFLIYFQGNSAPDKSGLPSDRFSAERTGGSVSTLTIQRTQQEDSAVYLCASTPRRTDTQYFGPGTRLTVL.

This rearrangement joins TRBV11-2 to TRBJ2-3; 9 positions match TRBD2. V lost 5 bases, J lost 4 bases, and 10 bases stayed unmatched. The CDR3 spans 16 residues. Germline values: CDR1 SGHAT, CDR2 FQNNGV. For the CDR3, the DNA is TGTGCCAGCAGCCCCTCGGGCGGGAGGGTGGCAGATACGCAGTATTTT. It encodes CASSPSGGRVADTQYF.

As for this clonotype: One end of the junction fails to match germline, which may point to a read error. The chain carries TRBV5-1 and TRBJ2-2; D assignment may be TRBD1 or TRBD2 (5 bases each). From germline, CDR1 is SGHRS and CDR2 YFSETQ. The CDR3 covers 13 residues. CDR3: CASRRGEPWELFF. CDR3 DNA sequence: TGCGCCAGCAGAAGGGGAGAACCCTGGGAACTGTTTTTT.

This clonotype was seen ten or more times. J is TRBJ2-1 and V is TRBV29-1; 14 bases are a match to TRBD2. Germline V gene lookup returns CDR1 SQVTM and CDR2 ANQGSEA. The CDR3 consists of 16 residues. V shed 6 bases, J shed 4 bases, and the junction held 8 bases outside the gene matches. The CDR3 DNA follows: TGCAGCGTCGGTACCGGGACTAGCGGGAGTTACAATGAGCAGTTCTTC. This encodes CSVGTGTSGSYNEQFF.

This clonotype was detected only once. This chain joins TRBV4-1 and TRBJ2-7; possible D gene TRBD2, 7 bases. Trimming removed 1 base at V and 0 bases at J, with 13 bases between. In germline, CDR1 is MGHRA, CDR2 YSYEKL. This CDR3 is built from 16 residues. The CDR3 sequence: CASSQVAGANSYEQYF. CDR3 DNA sequence: TGCGCCAGCAGCCAAGTTGCGGGGGCAAACTCCTACGAGCAGTACTTC.